Each of the 2 T cell receptor beta chains below was sequenced from the same sample in a study of T cell responses to AZD1222 COVID-19 vaccine. Only in-frame clones appear in the TCRdb table, and some are missing; sequencing was by immunoSEQ multiplex PCR. The sample includes some 150,000 clones, 89% seen only once; the top ten take approximately 4.5%. The sample consisted of peripheral blood, taken on day 0 of AZD1222 vaccination. The receptors here all came from an adult in good health.

The chain combines TRBV15 with TRBJ1-1, with D hard to call. The germline V gene encodes CDR1 LNHNV and CDR2 YYDKDF (reference sequence). Trimming left V 5 bases short and J 6 bases short, with 16 bases between. The CDR3 totals 14 residues. CDR3 protein: CATSGEDLTAEAFF. Here the CDR3 DNA reads TGTGCCACCAGCGGGGAGGATCTCACCGCTGAAGCTTTCTTT.

The gene calls are TRBV29-1 and TRBJ2-5, with a possible D match to TRBD2 (6 bases). Trimming shortened V by 1 base and J by 5 bases, and 17 bases separated the two germline ends. This CDR3 is 15 amino acids long. Germline-derived CDR1 and CDR2 are SQVTM and ANQGSEA. The DNA of the CDR3 is TGCAGCGTTGAAGGCGGAGCGGGCGCTCGGGAGACCCAGTACTTC. Its translation: CSVEGGAGARETQYF.